This T cell receptor (beta chain) is from a study of T cell changes during pregnancy in multiple sclerosis. Clones were sequenced by immunoSEQ multiplex PCR, and TCRdb holds only the in-frame ones, with some missing. The table has about 49,000 clones, around 95% seen once. Germline values: CDR1 MNHEY, CDR2 SMNVEV (reference sequence). The CDR3 covers 14 residues. Deletions cut 3 bases from V and 5 bases from J, with 13 bases between. The sample in question was CD8+ T cells from peripheral blood mononuclear cells, obtained in the first trimester of pregnancy. The clonotype was recovered from a female donor with multiple sclerosis, enrolled in a pregnancy study. V is TRBV27 and J is TRBJ1-1; D unclear. As DNA, the CDR3 is TGTGCCAGCAGTTTGACCCAGGCGAGTACTGAAGCTTTCTTT. Translating gives CASSLTQASTEAFF.